The clone carrying this T cell receptor beta chain was detected once. This CDR3 has 15 residues. V was trimmed by 1 base and J by 5 bases, leaving 11 bases between them. CDR1 MGHDK and CDR2 SYGVNS come from the germline V gene. This sample is part of a study of blood T cell repertoires in COVID-19. Study overall: COVID-19 samples collected from the United States, Italy and Spain covered acute and convalescent phases. PBMCs, B-cell-depleted T cells, or T cells provided the cDNA or gDNA that made up the material.

Produced via immunoSEQ multiplex PCR; TCRdb's table is partial and in-frame only. The sample carries more than 85,000 clones, over 65% recorded once. The rearrangement links TRBV25-1 to TRBJ1-4; D gene unclear. Source material: peripheral blood. The receptor was isolated from a woman aged 80 or over with acute or convalescent COVID-19. The CDR3: CASSESGLSNEKLFF. The CDR3, as DNA: TGTGCCAGCAGTGAATCGGGGTTATCCAATGAAAAACTGTTTTTT.